The following is a TCR beta chain sequence with its context. Generated by immunoSEQ multiplex PCR, the TCRdb table keeps only in-frame clones and is missing some. The sample consists of around 85,000 clones, roughly 89% of them appearing once. The data derive from a study of control samples from healthy donors and cancer patients. Input material: blood. The receptor was derived from an older woman in good health.

CDR3 coding DNA: TGCGCCAGCAGCCAAGATAGCGGGGGCAAAAACATTCAGTACTTC. This codes for CASSQDSGGKNIQYF. The chain joins TRBV4-3 to TRBJ2-4; the match to TRBD2 covers 9 bases. Germline assignment: CDR1 LGHNA and CDR2 YSLEER. V shed 0 bases, J shed 3 bases, and the junction held 0 bases outside the gene matches. This CDR3 contains 15 residues.